Reported below is one T cell receptor beta chain. Its antigen is currently unknown. TCRdb keeps only in-frame clones here, not all; method: immunoSEQ multiplex PCR. This table has about 85,000 clones, roughly 86% appearing once. This specimen belongs to a study of radiotherapy plus CTLA-4 blockade in lung cancer. Points from the study as a whole: After treatment with radiotherapy plus ipilimumab, TCR clones that came from the tumor expanded in blood.

Germline V lookup: CDR1 LNHNV, CDR2 YYDKDF (reference sequence). There are 14 residues in the CDR3. V dropped 0 bases and J dropped 4 bases, with 10 bases sitting between them. The chain recombines TRBV15 with TRBJ2-7; perhaps TRBD1 as D (6 bases). Sequenced here: peripheral blood, sampled from a patient treated with radiotherapy plus ipilimumab. This clonotype originated in a human donor with non-small cell lung cancer who had a partial response to radiotherapy plus ipilimumab. This CDR3 reads CATSRDRDIYEQYV. Here the CDR3 DNA reads TGTGCCACCAGCAGAGACCGGGACATTTACGAGCAGTACGTC.